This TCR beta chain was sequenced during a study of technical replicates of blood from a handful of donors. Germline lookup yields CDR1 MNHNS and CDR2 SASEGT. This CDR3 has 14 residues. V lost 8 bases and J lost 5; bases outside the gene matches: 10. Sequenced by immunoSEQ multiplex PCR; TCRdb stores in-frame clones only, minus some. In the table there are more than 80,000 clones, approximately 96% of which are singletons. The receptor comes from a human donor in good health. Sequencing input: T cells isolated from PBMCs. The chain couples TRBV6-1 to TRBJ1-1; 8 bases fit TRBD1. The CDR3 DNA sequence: TGTGCCAGCTCGCCGACAGGGGCGTGGACTGAAGCTTTCTTT. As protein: CASSPTGAWTEAFF.